These 14 T cell receptor beta chains came from one sample sequenced in a study of T cell responses to AZD1222 COVID-19 vaccine. Clones were sequenced by immunoSEQ multiplex PCR, and TCRdb holds only the in-frame ones, with some missing. This table holds approximately 150,000 clones, 90% to 95% found once. This specimen consisted of peripheral blood, obtained on day 0 of AZD1222 vaccination. The source of these receptors is an adult in good health.

The gene calls are TRBV5-1 and TRBJ2-1; 8 nucleotides agree with TRBD2. Trimming removed 2 bases from V and 4 bases from J; junction bases left unmatched: 5. CDR1 is SGHRS and CDR2 is YFSETQ in the germline V gene. The CDR3 has 15 residues. CDR3 region: CASSFGASGYNEQFF. CDR3 nucleotides: TGCGCCAGCAGCTTCGGTGCTAGCGGGTACAATGAGCAGTTCTTC.

This clone was counted a few times. CDR3 DNA sequence: TGTGCCAGCAGTCCTAAACAGGGTTTTGGCACTGAAGCTTTCTTT. Its translation: CASSPKQGFGTEAFF. The gene calls are TRBV7-9 and TRBJ1-1, with a weak D call TRBD1 (6 bases). The CDR3 is 15 amino acids. Germline CDR1 and CDR2: SEHNR and FQNEAQ (reference sequence). The V and J ends lost 6 bases and 4 bases respectively, with 18 bases between them.

The chain links TRBV28 to TRBJ2-1, with 8 nucleotides matching TRBD2. V lost 2 bases to trimming and J lost 6 bases; unmatched junction nucleotides: 6. The germline CDR1 and CDR2 sequences are MDHEN and SYDVKM. The CDR3 extends over 15 amino acids. CDR3: CASSLTLAESNEQFF. CDR3 nucleotide sequence: TGTGCCAGCAGTTTAACACTAGCGGAGAGCAATGAGCAGTTCTTC.

The chain links TRBV5-6 to TRBJ1-1, with D perhaps TRBD1 (5 bases). Trimming left V 6 bases short and J 5 bases short, with 14 bases between. Germline loops: CDR1 SGHDT, CDR2 YYEEEE. CDR3 length: 13 residues. CDR3 in amino acids: CASIPIGGTEAFF. CDR3 in DNA: TGTGCCAGCATTCCAATTGGGGGTACTGAAGCTTTCTTT.

The chain is built from TRBV18 and TRBJ1-6; 8 bases align to TRBD1. CDR3 length equals 14 residues. Per germline, CDR1 KGHSH and CDR2 LQKENI. Trimming removed 3 bases from V and 7 bases from J; junction bases left unmatched: 2. The CDR3 bases are TGTGCCAGCTCACCGGCAGGGGGCAATTCACCCCTCCACTTT. This gives the protein CASSPAGGNSPLHF.

The V gene is TRBV7-2, the J gene TRBJ1-2; possible D gene TRBD1, 5 bases. The germline CDR1 and CDR2 sequences are SGHTA and FQGNSA. The V gene lost 7 bases and the J gene lost 1 base, with 16 bases spanning the gap. There are 15 residues in the CDR3. As DNA, the CDR3 is TGTGCCAGCACCCCCAGCGGGGGTCATAACTATGGCTACACCTTC. Translation gives CASTPSGGHNYGYTF.

The CDR3 region has the DNA TGTGCCACCAGCGGGGGCCTGGGACCTAGGAAACTGTTTTTT. Its translation: CATSGGLGPRKLFF. The chain recombines TRBV15 with TRBJ1-4; tentative D call: TRBD1 (6 bases). Germline V CDR1 and CDR2: LNHNV, YYDKDF (reference sequence). With 5 bases removed from V and 11 bases from J, the gap between germline ends came to 18 bases. This CDR3 spans 14 amino acids.

This sequence joins TRBV5-1 and TRBJ2-5; 8 bases match TRBD2. CDR3 length: 14 residues. J lost 2 bases, V lost 4 bases, and 4 bases had no gene match. Germline CDR1 and CDR2: SGHRS and YFSETQ. CDR3 protein: CASSLGGVQETQYF. CDR3 coding DNA: TGCGCCAGCAGCCTCGGGGGGGTTCAAGAGACCCAGTACTTC.

A single count supports this clone. The rearrangement joins TRBV5-1 to TRBJ2-1; no reliable D call. Trimming cost V 2 bases and J 2 bases, with 8 bases left between them. The CDR3 sequence is 14 residues long. The germline CDR1 and CDR2 sequences are SGHRS and YFSETQ. The CDR3 loop reads CASSFVSAYNEQFF. CDR3 DNA sequence: TGCGCCAGCAGCTTTGTCAGCGCCTACAATGAGCAGTTCTTC.

The chain employs TRBV14 and TRBJ2-3; D call uncertain. The CDR3 is 15 residues long. V was trimmed by 0 bases and J by 2 bases, leaving 9 bases between them. CDR1 SGHDN and CDR2 FVKESK come from the germline V gene. The CDR3 region has the DNA TGTGCCAGCAGCCAAGATCCCATCACCACAGATACGCAGTATTTT. It encodes CASSQDPITTDTQYF.

The V call is TRBV7-9, the J call TRBJ2-5, with 11 bases aligning to TRBD2. The CDR3 sequence is 17 residues long. With V trimmed by 1 base and J by 3 bases, 7 bases remained unmatched. The V gene's germline CDR1 is SEHNR and CDR2 FQNEAQ (reference sequence). CDR3 sequence reads: CASSLGTSGPPKETQYF. DNA for the CDR3: TGTGCCAGCAGCTTAGGGACTAGCGGGCCTCCAAAAGAGACCCAGTACTTC. Full variable domain (missing parts from reference TRBV7-9 and TRBJ2-5): DTGVSQNPRHKITKRGQNVTFRCDPISEHNRLYWYRQTLGQGPEFLTYFQNEAQLEKSRLLSDRFSAERPKGSFSTLEIQRTEQGDSAMYLCASSLGTSGPPKETQYFGPGTRLLVL.

The CDR3 here is CASWTAGVTDTQYF. The CDR3 nucleotides read TGTGCCAGCTGGACAGCGGGAGTCACAGATACGCAGTATTTT. The V call is TRBV6-5, the J call TRBJ2-3, with TRBD2 matching 8 bases. The CDR3 is made up of 14 amino acids. CDR1 is MNHEY, CDR2 SVGAGI, per germline. With V trimmed by 8 bases and J by 2 bases, 6 bases remained unmatched.

The chain carries TRBV19 and TRBJ1-2, with TRBD1 matching 10 bases. CDR1 and CDR2 from the germline V gene are LNHDA and SQIVND (reference sequence). The CDR3 length is 17 residues. V dropped 5 bases and J dropped 8; count of bases not matched to a gene: 17. CDR3 region: CASSLAGTGDGLRGYTF. The DNA for the CDR3 is TGTGCCAGTAGTTTGGCCGGGACAGGGGATGGCCTGCGGGGCTACACCTTC.

V and J are TRBV2 and TRBJ2-7; D may be TRBD1 (6 bases). Per the germline V gene, CDR1 is SNHLY and CDR2 is FYNNEI. V gave up 2 bases and J gave up 0 bases, with 8 bases separating them. The CDR3 covers 14 residues. CDR3: CASSEQGSSYEQYF. Written as DNA, the CDR3 is TGTGCCAGCAGTGAACAGGGGTCCTCCTACGAGCAGTACTTC.